Below, 17 T cell receptor beta chains from the same sample are listed, as sequenced in a study of T-cell reconstitution after alpha-beta-depleted transplantation in children. Researchers prepared the TCRbeta library using unique molecular identifiers, the study reports. TCRdb analysed the PCR reads with MiXCR anew, one entry per CDR3 protein. Among 15,000 to 20,000 distinct CDR3 sequences listed, roughly 7.6% were seen once. This sample comprised PBMCs, mostly from graft donor cells, obtained 60 days after TCRalphabeta/CD19-depleted stem cell transplant. The origin of the receptors is a boy in the first two years of life who had a stem cell transplant for Wiskott-Aldrich syndrome, so the T cells may come from the graft donor.

Ten or more counts support this clonotype. The CDR3: CSAARQGRNYGYTF. In nucleotides, the CDR3 is TGCAGTGCCGCTAGACAGGGACGAAACTATGGCTACACCTTC. V and J are TRBV20-1 and TRBJ1-2; the match to TRBD1 covers 7 bases. Looked up from germline, CDR1 is DFQATT and CDR2 is SNEGSKA (reference sequence). With V trimmed by 6 bases and J by 2 bases, 9 bases remained unmatched. The CDR3 consists of 14 residues.

CDR3 in DNA: TGCAGTGCTAGAGTTGAAGGGGGAGATACGCAGTATTTT. Translated: CSARVEGGDTQYF. The V and J genes are TRBV20-1 and TRBJ2-3, with D perhaps TRBD1 (6 bases). CDR1 DFQATT and CDR2 SNEGSKA come from the germline V gene (reference sequence). V dropped 1 base and J dropped 5 bases, with 10 bases sitting between them. CDR3 length equals 13 residues.

This clonotype was counted ten times or more. This chain joins TRBV6-2 or TRBV6-3 and TRBJ1-5; 10 bases line up with TRBD1. There are 13 residues in the CDR3. CDR1 and CDR2 (germline): MNHEY, SVGEGT. The J segment lost 6 bases and the V segment lost 8 bases, leaving 4 bases of the junction unmatched. The CDR3 protein is CASGQGVSQPQHF. The CDR3, as DNA: TGTGCCAGCGGACAGGGGGTTTCTCAGCCCCAGCATTTT.

This clonotype is labeled as medium-sized. The V and J genes are TRBV7-9 and TRBJ1-3; D may be TRBD1 (6 bases). V shed 6 bases and J shed 2 bases, with 11 bases lying between them. This CDR3 spans 14 amino acids. Germline V gene data show CDR1 as SEHNR and CDR2 as FQNEAQ (reference sequence). The CDR3 loop is CASRFTGTGNTIYF. DNA for the CDR3: TGTGCCAGCAGATTTACAGGGACTGGAAACACCATATATTTT.

On this clonotype: One end of the junction fails to match germline, which may point to a read error. The rearrangement joins TRBV4-1 to TRBJ2-2; D may be TRBD2 (6 bases). The CDR3 is 17 amino acids. From germline, CDR1 is MGHRA and CDR2 YSYEKL. CDR3 in DNA: TGCGCCAGCAGCCAAGATGGTGGCGGGATGAACACCGGGGATCTGTTTTTT. It codes for CASSQDGGGMNTGDLFF.

In this sample, this clonotype turned up many times. V usage is TRBV11-2 and J usage is TRBJ2-3; 9 positions match TRBD2. CDR1 is SGHAT, CDR2 FQNNGV, per germline. V shed 2 bases, J shed 4 bases, and the junction held 10 bases outside the gene matches. The CDR3 is made up of 17 amino acids. The CDR3 sequence: CASSLRPKSGRPDTQYF. DNA of the CDR3: TGTGCCAGCAGCTTACGTCCAAAAAGCGGGAGGCCAGATACGCAGTATTTT.

By proportion, this clonotype is medium-sized. The chain links TRBV5-1 to TRBJ1-6; D not resolved. V was cut by 4 bases and J by 7 bases, with 9 bases left in between. Per germline, CDR1 SGHRS and CDR2 YFSETQ. The CDR3 consists of 13 residues. DNA for the CDR3: TGCGCCAGCAGCGTAGAAGGCAATTCACCCCTCCACTTT. It translates to CASSVEGNSPLHF.

Ten or more counts support this clonotype. In nucleotides, the CDR3 is TGCAGTGCCCGCGGACAGGGCGCCGGGGAGCTGTTTTTT. Encoded protein: CSARGQGAGELFF. The V call is TRBV20-1, the J call TRBJ2-2; 8 nucleotides match TRBD1. Germline V lookup: CDR1 DFQATT, CDR2 SNEGSKA (reference sequence). The CDR3 is 13 amino acids. V lost 6 bases, J lost 6 bases, and 6 bases stayed unmatched.

This clonotype was seen ten or more times. This chain connects TRBV29-1 to TRBJ2-1; no clear D gene. Per germline, CDR1 SQVTM and CDR2 ANQGSEA. Trimming took 2 bases from V and 0 from J, leaving 11 bases between them. This CDR3 spans 15 amino acids. The CDR3 region has the DNA TGCAGCGTTGAATGGACCTCTAGCTCCTACAATGAGCAGTTCTTC. Residues: CSVEWTSSSYNEQFF.

This clonotype was detected many times. Here the CDR3 reads CASSFDIQGAHGYTF. The CDR3 coding sequence is TGTGCCAGCAGCTTTGATATACAGGGGGCGCATGGCTACACCTTC. The chain couples TRBV7-9 to TRBJ1-2; 9 bases agree with TRBD1. Germline V gene data show CDR1 as SEHNR and CDR2 as FQNEAQ (reference sequence). This CDR3 has 15 residues. V shed 3 bases, J shed 6 bases, and the junction held 8 bases outside the gene matches.

This chain connects TRBV13 to TRBJ2-5; D is possibly TRBD2 (5 bases). The length of the CDR3 is 14 residues. V was pared by 5 bases and J by 5 bases, with 15 bases between. CDR1 PRHDT and CDR2 FYEKMQ come from the germline V gene (reference sequence). CDR3 nucleotide sequence: TGTGCCAGCAGCACGCGGGCCGGTAAGGAGACCCAGTACTTC. This gives the protein CASSTRAGKETQYF.

This clonotype was seen at least ten times. This sequence joins TRBV5-1 and TRBJ2-1; the D is unclear. The CDR3 runs to 18 residues. Germline CDR1 reads SGHRS; CDR2 reads YFSETQ. The germline V and J ends were trimmed by 7 bases and 0 bases, with 23 bases remaining between them. The CDR3 spells CASGDNTMPPFSYNEQFF. The CDR3 DNA reads as TGCGCCAGCGGAGACAATACGATGCCTCCTTTCTCCTACAATGAGCAGTTCTTC. Using reference TRBV5-1 and TRBJ2-1 for the parts outside the CDR3, the full variable domain is KAGVTQTPRYLIKTRGQQVTLSCSPISGHRSVSWYQQTPGQGLQFLFEYFSETQRNKGNFPGRFSGRQFSNSRSEMNVSTLELGDSALYLCASGDNTMPPFSYNEQFFGPGTRLTVL.

In this sample, this clonotype turned up many times. The chain combines TRBV12-3 or TRBV12-4 with TRBJ2-3; D possibly corresponds to TRBD1 (5 bases). The V and J ends lost 6 bases and 6 bases respectively, with 22 bases between them. The CDR3 spans 16 residues. The CDR3 region has the DNA TGTGCCAGCAGACCCGAAGGGGCCGGGCAAACGGATACGCAGTATTTT. Translated, it gives CASRPEGAGQTDTQYF.

This clonotype was counted at least ten times. The V gene is TRBV5-1, the J gene TRBJ2-5; no clear D gene. Germline CDR1 and CDR2: SGHRS and YFSETQ. The V end lost 4 bases, the J end lost 5 bases, and 18 bases lay between the germline ends. The CDR3 spans 15 residues. The CDR3 coding sequence is TGCGCCAGCAGCCCAATCTTAGCACCCTGGGAGACCCAGTACTTC. Its translation is CASSPILAPWETQYF.

A few counts support this clonotype. Here the CDR3 reads CASGPRGGHQETQYF. CDR3 nucleotides: TGTGCCAGCGGTCCCCGAGGCGGACACCAAGAGACCCAGTACTTC. The chain combines TRBV5-8 with TRBJ2-5; D unclear. The CDR3 consists of 15 residues. V was clipped by 7 bases and J by 0 bases, with 16 bases between them. Germline lookup yields CDR1 SGHTS and CDR2 YDEGEE.

This clonotype is deemed medium-sized. The chain links TRBV25-1 to TRBJ2-7; possible D gene TRBD1, 6 bases. V lost 0 bases to trimming and J lost 7 bases, with 13 bases between them. This CDR3 is built from 14 residues. The germline CDR1 and CDR2 sequences are MGHDK and SYGVNS. The CDR3 loop reads CASSEYLTGREQYF. The CDR3 DNA reads as TGTGCCAGCAGTGAATATCTAACAGGGCGGGAGCAGTACTTC.

This clonotype is categorized as medium-sized (0.01 to 0.1%). V is TRBV28 and J is TRBJ2-5; D is undetermined. This CDR3 comprises 13 residues. The V gene lost 2 bases and the J gene lost 5 bases, with 9 bases spanning the gap. Germline CDR1 and CDR2: MDHEN and SYDVKM. The CDR3 sequence: CASSLNAEETQYF. The CDR3 bases are TGTGCCAGCAGTTTAAATGCGGAGGAGACCCAGTACTTC.